The rows below give T cell receptor beta chains drawn from one sample of a study of response to subunit inactivated influenza vaccine. Each CDR3 protein gets one entry after TCRdb re-called the RT-PCR reads with MiXCR. Here the sample spans about 500,000 distinct CDR3 sequences, roughly 13% being singletons. The material was PBMCs from blood, obtained 45 days after vaccination. The receptors were gathered from a man aged 45-65 years who received an inactivated influenza vaccine. Both conserved end residues are trimmed from each CDR3. Fields, in order: CDR3 length, V gene, J gene, CDR3 protein.

>12|TRBV7-2|TRBJ2-5
ASTRVRNQETQY
>13|TRBV7-9|TRBJ2-3
ASSLQLGGTDTQY
>14|TRBV3-1|TRBJ2-7
ASSRGLAGPDYEQY
>13|TRBV9|TRBJ1-2
ASSVGERLNYGYT
>15|TRBV5-8|TRBJ2-3
ASTKPGTPPSTDTQY
>11|TRBV12-3/TRBV12-4|TRBJ1-4
ASSLGQGEKLF
>9|TRBV20-1|TRBJ2-1
ISAQGDEQF
>13|TRBV9|TRBJ2-7
ASSSSGGSTYEQY
>12|TRBV10-3|TRBJ2-3
AISEPSQTDTQY
>12|TRBV5-1|TRBJ1-2
ASSTGTSQEGYT
>13|TRBV9|TRBJ2-3
ASSSYSGMTDTQY
>12|TRBV20-1|TRBJ2-3
SAGPGTPGDTQY
>12|TRBV20-1|TRBJ2-1
SAREWTVYNEQF
>11|TRBV12-3/TRBV12-4|TRBJ2-7
ASGQAASYEQY
>12|TRBV20-1|TRBJ2-7
SARDRVLAYEQY
>13|TRBV5-5|TRBJ1-1
ASSLGLRENTEAF
>13|TRBV6-5|TRBJ2-7
ASSYQSSGPYEQY
>11|TRBV11-2|TRBJ2-5
ASSLDHMETQY
>13|TRBV12-3/TRBV12-4|TRBJ2-1
ASSARLHRGSEQF
>11|TRBV30|TRBJ2-7
AWSVSASYEQY
>14|TRBV6-1|TRBJ2-5
ASSEGLAGPQETQY
>15|TRBV6-2/TRBV6-3|TRBJ1-1
ASSYLTGGAQNTEAF
>12|TRBV10-1|TRBJ2-5
ASSDDRGGETQY
>13|TRBV10-3|TRBJ2-1
AIRRLAGGPDEQF
>12|TRBV20-1|TRBJ1-4
SATSPAGNEKLF
>14|TRBV7-9|TRBJ1-1
ASSLIPTGANTEAF
>12|TRBV7-2|TRBJ2-1
ASSLGGGGIEQF
>15|TRBV10-3|TRBJ2-4
ATGPGQAYVAKNIQY
>13|TRBV18|TRBJ1-4
ASSSQQDNGEKLF
>13|TRBV7-2|TRBJ2-3
ASSRQGLAPDTQY
>13|TRBV5-1|TRBJ1-5
ASSLVGGTGQPQH